This T cell receptor beta chain emerged from a study of CD8+CD57+ T cells in acquired aplastic anemia. The overall study: CD4+ reads averaged about 11 million in healthy donors. Broader study findings: Between patients and controls, approximately 29 CD8+ CDR3 sequences were found in common.

Germline CDR1 and CDR2: LGHDT and YNNKEL (reference sequence). This CDR3 has 14 amino acids. Trimming stripped 1 base from V and 6 bases from J, with 13 bases between. For CDR3 and TCR beta VDJ profiling, genomic DNA was the template used. One entry per CDR3 protein results from TCRdb running MiXCR on the reads. The table includes 150,000 to 200,000 distinct CDR3 sequences, about 47% detected once. In regard to this clonotype: Its matching antigen is unknown.

This chain uses TRBV3-1 with TRBJ2-7, with D possibly called TRBD1 or TRBD2 (6 bases each). The receptor comes from a human donor in good health. Sequencing was done on a sample of sorted CD4+, CD8+, or CD8+CD57+ T cells (not recorded which) from PBMCs. This chain's CDR3 is CASSQGRWGAEQYF. The CDR3 DNA reads as TGTGCCAGCAGCCAAGGGCGATGGGGGGCCGAGCAGTACTTC.